The T cell receptor (beta chain) described here comes from a study of blood T cell repertoires in COVID-19. Whole-study context: The samples span acute and convalescent COVID-19 from the United States, Italy and Spain. The analysed material was cDNA or gDNA that came from T cells, B-cell-depleted T cells, or PBMCs.

In the study's own analysis: The authors estimated nucleated cell counts from reference gene primer amplification. Sequencing used immunoSEQ multiplex PCR; TCRdb keeps in-frame clones, though not all of them. The V and J calls and the clone size are those of that table, but D and trimming were determined from the DNA. The sample lists about 140,000 clones; about 87% were seen once. CDR1 SEHNR and CDR2 FQNEAQ come from the germline V gene (reference sequence). This CDR3 contains 19 residues. J lost 0 bases, V lost 4 bases, and 8 bases had no gene match. The rearrangement uses TRBV7-9 and TRBJ2-1; the match to TRBD2 covers 14 bases. Material for sequencing was peripheral blood. This sequence originates from a woman older than 75 with acute or convalescent COVID-19. CDR3 residues: CASSSGLAGALSSYNEQFF. The DNA for the CDR3 is TGTGCCAGCAGCTCGGGACTAGCGGGGGCCTTGAGCTCCTACAATGAGCAGTTCTTC.